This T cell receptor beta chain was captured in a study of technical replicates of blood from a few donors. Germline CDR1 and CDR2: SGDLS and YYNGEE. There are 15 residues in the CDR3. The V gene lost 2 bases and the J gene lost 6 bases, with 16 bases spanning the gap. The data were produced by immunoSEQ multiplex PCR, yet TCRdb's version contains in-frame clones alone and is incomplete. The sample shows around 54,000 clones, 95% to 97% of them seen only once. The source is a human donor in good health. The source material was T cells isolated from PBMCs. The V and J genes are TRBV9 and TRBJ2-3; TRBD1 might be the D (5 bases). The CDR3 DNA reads TGTGCCAGCAGCGTTCAGGGCAGTACAATGGATACGCAGTATTTT. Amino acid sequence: CASSVQGSTMDTQYF.